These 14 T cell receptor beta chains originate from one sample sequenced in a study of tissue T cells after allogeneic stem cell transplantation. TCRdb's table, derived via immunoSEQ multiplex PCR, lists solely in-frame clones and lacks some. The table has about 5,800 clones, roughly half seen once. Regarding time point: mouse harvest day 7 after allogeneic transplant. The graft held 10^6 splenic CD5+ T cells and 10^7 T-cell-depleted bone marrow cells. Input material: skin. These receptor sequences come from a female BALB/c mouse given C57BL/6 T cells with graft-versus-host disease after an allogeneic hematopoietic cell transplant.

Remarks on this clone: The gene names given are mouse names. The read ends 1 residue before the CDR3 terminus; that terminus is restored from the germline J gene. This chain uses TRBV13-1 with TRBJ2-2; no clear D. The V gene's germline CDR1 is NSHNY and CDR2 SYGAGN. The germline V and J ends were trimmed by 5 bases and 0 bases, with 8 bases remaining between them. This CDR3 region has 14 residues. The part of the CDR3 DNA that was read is TGTGCCAGCAGCCCACCAGCAAACACCGGGCAGCTCTAC. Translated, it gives CASSPPANTGQLY. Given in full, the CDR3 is CASSPPANTGQLYF.

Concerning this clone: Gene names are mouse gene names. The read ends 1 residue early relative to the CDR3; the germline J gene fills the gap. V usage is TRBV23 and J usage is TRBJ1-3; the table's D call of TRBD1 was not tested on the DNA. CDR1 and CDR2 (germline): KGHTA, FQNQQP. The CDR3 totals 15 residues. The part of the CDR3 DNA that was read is TGCTCCAGCAGTCAAGGGACAGGGACTGGAAATACGCTCTAT. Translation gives CSSSQGTGTGNTLY. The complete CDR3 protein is CSSSQGTGTGNTLYF.

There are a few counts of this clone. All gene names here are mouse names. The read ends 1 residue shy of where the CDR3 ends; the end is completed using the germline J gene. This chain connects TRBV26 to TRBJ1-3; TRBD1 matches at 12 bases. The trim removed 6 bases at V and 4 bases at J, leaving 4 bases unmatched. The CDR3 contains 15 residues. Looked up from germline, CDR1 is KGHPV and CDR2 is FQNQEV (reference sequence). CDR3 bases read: TGTGCCAGCAGGGGGGACAGGGGGCGAGGAAATACGCTCTAT. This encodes CASRGDRGRGNTLY. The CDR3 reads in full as CASRGDRGRGNTLYF.

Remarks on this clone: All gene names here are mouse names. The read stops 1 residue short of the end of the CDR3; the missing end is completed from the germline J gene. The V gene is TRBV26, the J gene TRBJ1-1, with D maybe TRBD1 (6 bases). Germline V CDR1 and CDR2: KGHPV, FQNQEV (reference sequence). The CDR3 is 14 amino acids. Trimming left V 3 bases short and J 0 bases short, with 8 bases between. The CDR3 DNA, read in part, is TGTGCCAGCAGTCTCGGGACATCAAACACAGAAGTCTTC. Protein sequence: CASSLGTSNTEVF. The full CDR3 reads CASSLGTSNTEVFF.

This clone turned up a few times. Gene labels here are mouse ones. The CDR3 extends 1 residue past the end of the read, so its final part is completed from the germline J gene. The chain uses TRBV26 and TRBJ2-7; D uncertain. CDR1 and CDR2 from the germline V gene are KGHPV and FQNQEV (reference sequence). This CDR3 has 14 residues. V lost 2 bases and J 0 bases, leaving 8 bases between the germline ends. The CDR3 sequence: CASSLDSSSYEQYF. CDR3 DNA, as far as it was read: TGTGCCAGCAGTCTGGACTCGAGCTCCTATGAACAGTAC.

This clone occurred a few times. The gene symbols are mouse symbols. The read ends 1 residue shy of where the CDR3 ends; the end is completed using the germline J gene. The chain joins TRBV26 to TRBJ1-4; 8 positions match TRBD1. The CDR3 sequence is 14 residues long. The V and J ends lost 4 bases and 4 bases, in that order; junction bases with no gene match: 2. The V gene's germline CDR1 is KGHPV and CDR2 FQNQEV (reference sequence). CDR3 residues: CASSPGGFNERLFF. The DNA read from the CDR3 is TGTGCCAGCAGTCCAGGGGGCTTCAACGAAAGATTATTT.

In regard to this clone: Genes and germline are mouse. CDR3 bases read: TGCTCCAGCAGCCAAACAGGGGCGAGGGAACAGTAC. Translation: CSSSQTGAREQY. In full, the CDR3 is CSSSQTGAREQYF. V is TRBV23 and J is TRBJ2-7; TRBD1 was called by the table and not checked on the DNA. Read data end 1 residue before the CDR3 end; the end is taken from the germline J gene. CDR3 length equals 13 residues. Germline lookup yields CDR1 KGHTA and CDR2 FQNQQP. The variable domain in full, completed from reference TRBV23 and TRBJ2-7, reads DAAVTQKPRYLIKMKGQEAEMKCIPEKGHTAVFWYQQKQSKELKFLIYFQNQQPLDQIDMVKERFSAVCPSSSLCSLGIRTCEAEDSALYLCSSSQTGAREQYFGPGTRLTVL.

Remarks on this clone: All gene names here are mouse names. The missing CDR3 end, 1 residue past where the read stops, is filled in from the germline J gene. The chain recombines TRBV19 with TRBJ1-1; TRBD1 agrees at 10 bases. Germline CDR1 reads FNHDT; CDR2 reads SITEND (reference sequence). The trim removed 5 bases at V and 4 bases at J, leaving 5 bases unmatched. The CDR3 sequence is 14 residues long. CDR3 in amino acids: CASRGTGALTEVFF. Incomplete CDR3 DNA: TGTGCCAGCAGGGGGACAGGGGCCCTCACAGAAGTCTTC.

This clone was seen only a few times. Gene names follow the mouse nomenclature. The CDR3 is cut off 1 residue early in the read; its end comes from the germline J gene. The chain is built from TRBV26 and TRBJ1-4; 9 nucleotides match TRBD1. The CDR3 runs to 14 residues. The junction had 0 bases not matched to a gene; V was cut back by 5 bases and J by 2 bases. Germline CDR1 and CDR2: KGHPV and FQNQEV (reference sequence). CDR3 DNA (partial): TGTGCCAGCAGTACAGGGGGCTCCAACGAAAGATTATTT. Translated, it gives CASSTGGSNERLF. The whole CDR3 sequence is CASSTGGSNERLFF.

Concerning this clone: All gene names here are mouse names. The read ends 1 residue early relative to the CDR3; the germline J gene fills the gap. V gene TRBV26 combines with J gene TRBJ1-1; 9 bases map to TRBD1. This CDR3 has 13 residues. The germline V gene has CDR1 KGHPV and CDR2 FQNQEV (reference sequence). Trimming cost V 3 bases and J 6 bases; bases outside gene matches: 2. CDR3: CASSLRTGAEVFF. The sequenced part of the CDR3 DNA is TGTGCCAGCAGTCTTAGGACAGGGGCAGAAGTCTTC.

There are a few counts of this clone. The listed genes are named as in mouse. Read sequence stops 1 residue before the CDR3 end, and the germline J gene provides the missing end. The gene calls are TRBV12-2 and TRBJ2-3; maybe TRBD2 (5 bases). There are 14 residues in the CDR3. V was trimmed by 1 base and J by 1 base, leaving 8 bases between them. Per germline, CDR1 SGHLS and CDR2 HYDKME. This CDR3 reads CASSLFGGAETLYF. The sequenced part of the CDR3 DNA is TGTGCCAGCTCTCTGTTTGGGGGTGCAGAAACGCTGTAT. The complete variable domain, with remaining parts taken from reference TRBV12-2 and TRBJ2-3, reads NSGVVQSPRYIIKGKGERSILKCIPISGHLSVAWYQQTQGQELKFFIQHYDKMERDKGNLPSRFSVQQFDDYHSEMNMSALELEDSAVYFCASSLFGGAETLYFGSGTRLTVL.

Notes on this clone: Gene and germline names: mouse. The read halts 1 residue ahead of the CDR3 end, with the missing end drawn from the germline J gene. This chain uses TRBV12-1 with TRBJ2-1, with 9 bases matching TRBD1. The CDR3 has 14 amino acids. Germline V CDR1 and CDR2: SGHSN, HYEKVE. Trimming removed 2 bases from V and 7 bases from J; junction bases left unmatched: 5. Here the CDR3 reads CASSPTGGRAEQFF. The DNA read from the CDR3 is TGTGCCAGCTCTCCTACAGGGGGCAGGGCTGAGCAGTTC.

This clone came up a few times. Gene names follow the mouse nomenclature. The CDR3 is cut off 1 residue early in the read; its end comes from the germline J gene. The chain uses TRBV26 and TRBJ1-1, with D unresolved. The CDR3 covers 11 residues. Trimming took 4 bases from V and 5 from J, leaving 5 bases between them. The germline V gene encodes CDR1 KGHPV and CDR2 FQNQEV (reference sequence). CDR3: CASSPHTEVFF. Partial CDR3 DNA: TGTGCCAGCAGTCCCCATACAGAAGTCTTC.

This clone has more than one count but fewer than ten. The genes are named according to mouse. CDR3: CASRPGHSNERLFF. The covered CDR3 bases are TGTGCCAGCAGACCGGGACATTCCAACGAAAGATTATTT. The V call is TRBV2, the J call TRBJ1-4; D possibly corresponds to TRBD1 (6 bases). The sequence runs out 1 residue before the end of the CDR3; the remainder is reconstructed from the germline J gene. The CDR3 consists of 14 residues. Between the trimmed V and J ends, which lost 6 bases and 1 base, there was a span of 9 bases. The germline CDR1 and CDR2 sequences are LGHNA and YSYQKL.